These T cell receptor beta chains were read from a single sample in a study of T cells in Graves' hyperthyroidism and ophthalmopathy. Via MiXCR, TCRdb re-called the multiplex PCR reads, giving one row per CDR3 protein. The top ten clones hold 17% of a sample with some 570,000 distinct CDR3 sequences, about 15% of them seen once. The source material was blood. Source of these receptors: a woman aged 18-35 years with Graves' ophthalmopathy. Each CDR3 is given with its conserved first and last residue. The order of the fields is clone size, D gene, J gene, V gene, CDR3 DNA, CDR3 protein. A D gene is named only where the DNA matches it firmly. Only part of the rows carry a size: once, few, many, or a class if the clone is expanded.

many	TRBD2	TRBJ2-1	TRBV30	TGTGCCTGGAGTGTACGCCTCTATGGCGGGAGCTCCTACAATGAGCAGTTCTTC	CAWSVRLYGGSSYNEQFF
many	TRBD1	TRBJ2-5	TRBV27	TGTGCCAGCAGTGTCGACAGGGATCAAGAGACCCAGTACTTC	CASSVDRDQETQYF
many	-	TRBJ2-7	TRBV28	TGTGCCAGCAGTTCAGAGGGACAAGGCTACGAGCAGTACTTC	CASSSEGQGYEQYF
many	TRBD2	TRBJ2-1	TRBV7-2	TGTGCCAGCAGCTTAGGTTCTAGCGGAGCCTACAATGAGCAGTTCTTC	CASSLGSSGAYNEQFF
few	-	TRBJ1-2	TRBV25-1	TGTGCCAGCAGTGATGACAGCGAAACTAACTATGGCTACACCTTC	CASSDDSETNYGYTF
many	-	TRBJ2-7	TRBV6-2/TRBV6-3	TGTGCCAGCAAGAAGGGGCCGTACGAGCAGTACTTC	CASKKGPYEQYF
few	-	TRBJ2-7	TRBV24-1	TGTGTCACCAGTGATTTGCGTAGCGGAAGGGTTGGGAACTACGAGCAGTACTTC	CVTSDLRSGRVGNYEQYF
-	-	TRBJ1-3	TRBV20-1	TGCAGTGCTAGAGACAGGCCCTCTGGAAACACCATATATTTT	CSARDRPSGNTIYF
few	-	TRBJ2-1	TRBV15	TGTGCCACCAGCAGATCCCCGAGCGGGCGAGGCAGCTCCTACAATGAGCAGTTCTTC	CATSRSPSGRGSSYNEQFF
-	-	TRBJ1-2	TRBV5-4	TGTGCCAGCAGCCCAGCCGGGACGGTGAATGGCTACACCTTC	CASSPAGTVNGYTF